Shown below are 7 T cell receptor beta chains from a single sample sequenced in a study of OX40 agonist ivuxolimab in advanced cancers. Sequenced by immunoSEQ multiplex PCR; TCRdb stores in-frame clones only, minus some. Among 98,000 or so clones listed, roughly 90% were seen once. Here the sequenced sample was CD4+ or CD8+ T cells sorted from blood, taken in a trial of the OX40 agonist ivuxolimab. The receptor source for this set is an adult with an advanced solid tumor such as melanoma, head and neck, liver or kidney cancer.

This chain uses TRBV2 with TRBJ1-4, with D possibly TRBD1 on 5 matching bases. Per germline, CDR1 SNHLY and CDR2 FYNNEI. Trimming removed 3 bases at V and 10 bases at J, with 18 bases between. The CDR3 has 15 amino acids. The DNA for the CDR3 is TGTGCCAGCAGTGAGGGGGTATCGAGGGGCGGAAAACTGTTTTTT. It translates to CASSEGVSRGGKLFF. Based on the CDR3 plus reference TRBV2 and TRBJ1-4, the full variable domain is EPEVTQTPSHQVTQMGQEVILRCVPISNHLYFYWYRQILGQKVEFLVSFYNNEISEKSEIFDDQFSVERPDGSNFTLKIRSTKLEDSAMYFCASSEGVSRGGKLFFGSGTQLSVL.

The rearrangement uses TRBV28 and TRBJ2-1; D perhaps matches TRBD2 (5 bases). This CDR3 region has 13 residues. Trimming removed 6 bases from V and 4 bases from J, with 10 bases in between. Germline CDR1 reads MDHEN; CDR2 reads SYDVKM. The DNA for the CDR3 is TGTGCCAGCAGCCGGCCGGGGTACAATGAGCAGTTCTTC. Its translation is CASSRPGYNEQFF.

The chain couples TRBV18 to TRBJ2-3; no reliable D call. Germline CDR1 reads KGHSH; CDR2 reads LQKENI. The CDR3 is made up of 13 amino acids. V dropped 3 bases and J dropped 3 bases, with 7 bases sitting between them. In nucleotides, the CDR3 is TGTGCCAGCTCACCGCCTAGGACAGATACGCAGTATTTT. Translated: CASSPPRTDTQYF.

V gene TRBV15 combines with J gene TRBJ1-1, with D unclear. CDR3 length: 13 residues. V lost 3 bases to trimming and J lost 4 bases, with 9 bases between them. The germline CDR1 and CDR2 sequences are LNHNV and YYDKDF (reference sequence). The CDR3 DNA follows: TGTGCCACCAGCAGCAGAGGGTTCACTGAAGCTTTCTTT. The encoded protein is CATSSRGFTEAFF. Supplemented by reference TRBV15 and TRBJ1-1, the full variable domain reads DAMVIQNPRYQVTQFGKPVTLSCSQTLNHNVMYWYQQKSSQAPKLLFHYYDKDFNNEADTPDNFQSRRPNTSFCFLDIRSPGLGDTAMYLCATSSRGFTEAFFGQGTRLTVV.

This chain links TRBV2 with TRBJ2-5; a possible D gene is TRBD1 (6 bases). V lost 7 bases and J 4 bases, leaving 16 bases between the germline ends. This CDR3 is 14 amino acids long. The germline V gene has CDR1 SNHLY and CDR2 FYNNEI. The CDR3 sequence: CASTVTGLGETQYF. The CDR3 DNA reads TGTGCCAGCACGGTAACAGGGTTAGGAGAGACCCAGTACTTC.

The CDR3 region is CASSPPGLTTYEQYF. The CDR3 DNA follows: TGTGCCAGCTCACCACCGGGACTCACTACCTACGAGCAGTACTTC. V usage is TRBV18 and J usage is TRBJ2-7; D perhaps matches TRBD2 (6 bases). Between the trimmed V and J ends, which lost 0 bases and 2 bases, there was a span of 11 bases. In germline, CDR1 is KGHSH, CDR2 LQKENI. The CDR3 covers 15 residues.

About this clone itself: Other DNA sequences in the same sample also yield this CDR3. The chain has TRBV5-4 and TRBJ2-2; D unresolved. This CDR3 contains 13 residues. Germline CDR1 and CDR2: SGHNT and YYREEE (reference sequence). The germline V and J ends were trimmed by 2 bases and 1 base, with 3 bases remaining between them. The CDR3 reads CASSLQNTGELFF. CDR3 DNA sequence: TGTGCCAGCAGCTTACAGAACACCGGGGAGCTGTTTTTT.